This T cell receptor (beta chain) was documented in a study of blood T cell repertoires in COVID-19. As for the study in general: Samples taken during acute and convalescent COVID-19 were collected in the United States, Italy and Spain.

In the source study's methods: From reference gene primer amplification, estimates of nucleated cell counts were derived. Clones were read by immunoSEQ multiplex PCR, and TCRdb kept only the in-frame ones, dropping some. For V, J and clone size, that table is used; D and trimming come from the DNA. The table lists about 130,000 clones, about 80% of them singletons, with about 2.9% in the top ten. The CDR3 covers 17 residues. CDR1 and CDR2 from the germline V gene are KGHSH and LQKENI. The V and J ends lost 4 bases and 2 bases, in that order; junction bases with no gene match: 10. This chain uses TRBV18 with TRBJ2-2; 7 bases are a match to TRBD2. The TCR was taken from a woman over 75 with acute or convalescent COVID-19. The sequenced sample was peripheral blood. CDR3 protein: CASSQGRAGVNTGELFF. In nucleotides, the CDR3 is TGTGCCAGCTCACAAGGCCGGGCGGGAGTCAACACCGGGGAGCTGTTTTTT.